A single sample gave rise to the 30 T cell receptor beta chains below, sequenced in a study of molecular identifiers for immune sequencing clone quantification. TCRdb re-analysed the PCR reads in MiXCR, keeping a single row per CDR3 protein. This sample has just over 40,000 distinct CDR3 sequences, with nearly 25% found just once. Sequenced input: naive CD8+ T cells from blood, with Jurkat cell RNA spiked in. The sample's subset: FACS-sorted CD8+CD4-CCR7+CD45RA+ naive T cells. The receptor source for this set is a human donor in good health. Some libraries in this study had Jurkat cell RNA spiked in.

This clonotype was observed many times. J is TRBJ2-7 and V is TRBV27; 9 nucleotides match TRBD1. CDR1 is MNHEY and CDR2 is SMNVEV in the germline V gene (reference sequence). This CDR3 spans 14 amino acids. V gave up 5 bases and J gave up 5 bases; unmatched junction bases: 7. CDR3 nucleotide sequence: TGTGCCAGCAGTGTACAGGGGGCCTTTCACGAGCAGTACTTC. Residues: CASSVQGAFHEQYF.

For this clonotype: A clone one base away is much larger, so this may be a read error. The chain is built from TRBV20-1 and TRBJ2-7; no clear D gene. The CDR3 is made up of 13 amino acids. CDR1 is DFQATT, CDR2 SNEGSKA, per germline (reference sequence). V gave up 5 bases and J gave up 2 bases, with 13 bases separating them. CDR3 protein: CSACDGVTYEQYF. The CDR3 region has the DNA TGCAGTGCTTGTGATGGGGTTACCTACGAGCAGTACTTC.

The chain carries TRBV27 and TRBJ2-3, with 10 nucleotides matching TRBD2. CDR1 is MNHEY and CDR2 is SMNVEV in the germline V gene (reference sequence). V was clipped by 1 base and J by 6 bases; unmatched bases: 4. The CDR3 has 15 residues. The DNA for the CDR3 is TGTGCCAGCAGTTTATTAGCGGGAGGTCTGGATACGCAGTATTTT. Amino acids: CASSLLAGGLDTQYF.

This clonotype appeared a few times. It may be a read error: a sequence one base away is much more abundant. This chain uses TRBV6-2 or TRBV6-3 with TRBJ1-5; D is unclear. This CDR3 has 13 amino acids. Germline V gives CDR1 MNHEY, CDR2 SVGEGT. CDR3 amino acids: CASSFRLGQPQRF. The CDR3 region has the DNA TGTGCCAGCAGTTTCCGCCTGGGTCAGCCCCAGCGTTTT.

By proportion, this clonotype is medium-sized. The CDR3 reads CASNGDPRPSEQYF. CDR3 DNA sequence: TGTGCCAGCAATGGGGACCCCAGGCCCTCCGAGCAGTACTTC. The chain joins TRBV28 to TRBJ2-7, with D possibly being TRBD1 or TRBD2 (5 bases each). V lost 7 bases and J 6 bases, leaving 19 bases between the germline ends. This CDR3 contains 14 residues. Germline-derived CDR1 and CDR2 are MDHEN and SYDVKM.

This clonotype came up once. A much larger clone lies a single base off, so this may be a read error. V and J are TRBV6-1 and TRBJ2-1; D is unresolved. Germline CDR1 MNHNS, CDR2 SASEGT. The CDR3 is 12 residues long. The CDR3 coding sequence is TGTGCCACCCGGGCCACCTACAATGAGCAGCTCTTC. As protein: CATRATYNEQLF.

Regarding this clonotype: It may be a read error: a sequence one base away is much more abundant. The V call is TRBV4-1, the J call TRBJ1-5, with D uncertain. Germline V gives CDR1 MGHRA, CDR2 YSYEKL. The CDR3 sequence is 14 residues long. The CDR3 loop reads CASSQDQQNQPRHF. CDR3 nucleotides: TGCGCCAGCAGCCAAGATCAGCAGAATCAGCCCCGGCATTTT.

There are many counts of this clonotype. This rearrangement joins TRBV19 to TRBJ1-1; a possible D gene is TRBD1 (5 bases). Germline V CDR1 and CDR2: LNHDA, SQIVND (reference sequence). V shed 5 bases and J shed 3 bases, with 19 bases lying between them. This CDR3 comprises 16 residues. The CDR3 loop is CASSSTPGRTDTEAFF. The CDR3 DNA sequence: TGTGCCAGTAGTTCGACTCCGGGACGGACGGACACTGAAGCTTTCTTT.

This clonotype was seen only a few times. A read error may explain this, as a much larger clone is one base away. This rearrangement joins TRBV27 to TRBJ2-7; 10 bases align to TRBD2. Germline V gene sequence: CDR1 MNHEY, CDR2 SMNVEV (reference sequence). The CDR3 is 16 residues long. The J segment lost 2 bases and the V segment lost 5 bases, leaving 9 bases of the junction unmatched. The DNA of the CDR3 is TGTGCCAGCAGTACTGACCTAGCGGGAGTGGCCTACGAGCAGTACTTC. Its protein product is CASSTDLAGVAYEQYF.

This clonotype has a handful of counts. The chain joins TRBV19 to TRBJ1-1; D possibly corresponds to TRBD1 (5 bases). The CDR3 contains 13 residues. The germline V and J ends were trimmed by 2 bases and 5 bases, with 9 bases remaining between them. Per the germline V gene, CDR1 is LNHDA and CDR2 is SQIVND (reference sequence). The CDR3 here is CASSIRGVTEAFF. The CDR3 DNA sequence: TGTGCCAGTAGTATACGGGGGGTGACTGAAGCTTTCTTT.

This rearrangement joins TRBV11-1 to TRBJ2-5; 7 bases match TRBD2. CDR1 SGHAT and CDR2 FQDESV come from the germline V gene (reference sequence). J lost 5 bases, V lost 6 bases, and 9 bases had no gene match. The CDR3 totals 14 residues. This CDR3 reads CASRTGRDGETQYF. CDR3 in DNA: TGTGCCAGCAGGACGGGGAGGGACGGCGAGACCCAGTACTTC.

As to this clonotype: A much larger clone differs by one base, so this may be a read error. Since no conserved phenylalanine or tryptophan closes the CDR3, a read error is the likely cause. J is TRBJ2-5 and V is TRBV28; D not certain. This CDR3 is built from 12 residues. Germline assignment: CDR1 MDHEN and CDR2 SYDVKM. V was cut by 4 bases and J by 0 bases, with 3 bases left in between. The CDR3 nucleotides read TGTGCCAGCAGTTATCACCAAGAGACCCAGTACCTC. It yields the protein CASSYHQETQYL.

This chain uses TRBV27 with TRBJ2-2; TRBD1 agrees at 9 bases. The CDR3 extends over 16 amino acids. Trimming took 5 bases from V and 6 from J; bases not matched to a gene: 10. Per the germline V gene, CDR1 is MNHEY and CDR2 is SMNVEV (reference sequence). In DNA form, the CDR3 reads TGTGCCAGCAGTCCCACCGGGACAGGGTCGGCCGGGGAGCTGTTTTTT. It translates to CASSPTGTGSAGELFF.

Many counts were recorded for this clonotype. This chain joins TRBV14 and TRBJ2-7; maybe TRBD2 (6 bases). The ends were cut back, 5 bases at V and 2 bases at J, with 13 bases in the middle. The germline V gene encodes CDR1 SGHDN and CDR2 FVKESK. This CDR3 is 14 amino acids long. For the CDR3, the DNA is TGTGCCAGCAGCTGGGGAGGAGGGCCCTACGAGCAGTACTTC. Protein product: CASSWGGGPYEQYF.

The chain is built from TRBV20-1 and TRBJ2-3; a weak D match, TRBD1 (5 bases). Germline V gives CDR1 DFQATT, CDR2 SNEGSKA (reference sequence). Between the trimmed V and J ends, which lost 0 bases and 1 base, there was a span of 8 bases. This CDR3 spans 14 amino acids. CDR3 sequence: CSAREGLGTDTQYF. CDR3 in DNA: TGCAGTGCTAGAGAGGGGCTCGGCACAGATACGCAGTATTTT.

V gene TRBV6-2 or TRBV6-3 combines with J gene TRBJ2-1; TRBD2 is a possible D gene (5 bases). The V gene's germline CDR1 is MNHEY and CDR2 SVGEGT. This CDR3 comprises 15 residues. The V gene lost 2 bases and the J gene lost 4 bases, with 12 bases spanning the gap. The CDR3: CASSYLGVGYNEQFF. The CDR3 DNA sequence: TGTGCCAGCAGTTACCTCGGGGTTGGGTACAATGAGCAGTTCTTC.

This clonotype was recorded many times. The chain links TRBV25-1 to TRBJ2-7; TRBD2 agrees at 10 bases. CDR1 and CDR2 from the germline V gene are MGHDK and SYGVNS. There are 15 residues in the CDR3. V trimming: 4 bases; J trimming: 2 bases; junction bases outside the gene matches: 5. The CDR3 DNA sequence: TGTGCCAGCAGTGGGACTAGCGGCCTACCCTACGAGCAGTACTTC. This gives the protein CASSGTSGLPYEQYF.

In this sample, this clonotype turned up a few times. The chain links TRBV12-3 or TRBV12-4 to TRBJ2-7, with TRBD1 as a possible D gene (6 bases). V lost 6 bases and J lost 5, with 8 bases in between. This CDR3 has 11 amino acids. The CDR3 sequence is CASRKGDEQYF. The DNA for the CDR3 is TGTGCCAGCAGGAAGGGGGACGAGCAGTACTTC.

This clonotype was picked up many times. Here the CDR3 DNA reads TGTGCCAGCAGCTCTCTTTCGGGACACAACACCGGGGAGCTGTTTTTT. This gives the protein CASSSLSGHNTGELFF. This chain uses TRBV7-9 with TRBJ2-2; the D gene is possibly TRBD1 (6 bases). This CDR3 region has 16 residues. Trimming pared 4 bases from V and 2 bases from J, leaving 14 bases between. Germline CDR1 reads SEHNR; CDR2 reads FQNEAQ (reference sequence).

This clonotype has a count of ten or more. V and J are TRBV7-2 and TRBJ2-3, with 9 bases lining up with TRBD2. The germline CDR1 and CDR2 sequences are SGHTA and FQGNSA. The CDR3 is made up of 17 amino acids. V shed 3 bases and J 1 base; nucleotides not matched to a gene: 8. The CDR3 nucleotides are TGTGCCAGCAGCTTCACAGCGGGAGGCTTCCGCACAGATACGCAGTATTTT. Amino acid sequence: CASSFTAGGFRTDTQYF.

This clonotype has a count of ten or more. V is TRBV27 and J is TRBJ1-1, with D uncertain. Trimming cost V 6 bases and J 2 bases, with 4 bases left between them. The CDR3 is 11 amino acids. Germline V gene sequence: CDR1 MNHEY, CDR2 SMNVEV (reference sequence). CDR3 in DNA: TGTGCCAGCAGATCTAACACTGAAGCTTTCTTT. Its translation: CASRSNTEAFF.

This sequence joins TRBV10-3 and TRBJ2-7; the D is unclear. The CDR3 extends over 15 amino acids. V was shortened by 0 bases and J by 3 bases, with 12 bases between the two germline ends. Germline V CDR1 and CDR2: ENHRY, SYGVKD. Here the CDR3 DNA reads TGTGCCATCAGTGAGTCCCCGGATCGGGTCTACGAGCAGTACTTC. Its translation: CAISESPDRVYEQYF.

This clonotype was picked up many times. The CDR3 DNA reads as TGCGCCAGCAGCTTGGTTGCTCTGGGGTCCAATGAGCAGTTCTTC. Translation: CASSLVALGSNEQFF. The rearrangement joins TRBV5-1 to TRBJ2-1; D remains ambiguous. The CDR3 runs 15 residues. Germline values: CDR1 SGHRS, CDR2 YFSETQ. V lost 0 bases, J lost 6 bases, and 13 bases lay in between.

This clonotype was picked up many times. The rearrangement uses TRBV11-2 and TRBJ2-3, with 7 bases matching TRBD2. V shed 6 bases, J shed 5 bases, and the junction held 8 bases outside the gene matches. The length of the CDR3 is 14 residues. Germline V gene sequence: CDR1 SGHAT, CDR2 FQNNGV. CDR3 in amino acids: CASSITGGQDTQYF. CDR3 bases: TGTGCCAGCAGTATTACGGGAGGCCAAGATACGCAGTATTTT.

The chain is built from TRBV10-2 and TRBJ2-5; D remains ambiguous. This CDR3 spans 12 amino acids. The V gene's germline CDR1 is WSHSY and CDR2 SAAADI. V lost 4 bases, J lost 1 base, and 4 bases lay in between. The CDR3 region is CASSVSQETQYF. Written as DNA, the CDR3 is TGCGCCAGCAGTGTCAGCCAAGAGACCCAGTACTTC.

There are many counts of this clonotype. The rearrangement links TRBV28 to TRBJ2-7; D gene unclear. The V end lost 5 bases, the J end lost 2 bases, and 13 bases lay between the germline ends. The CDR3 totals 14 residues. Germline CDR1 and CDR2: MDHEN and SYDVKM. In nucleotides, the CDR3 is TGTGCCAGCAGTCTCCGGGTGAATACCTACGAGCAGTACTTC. Protein: CASSLRVNTYEQYF.

A word on this clonotype: This may come from a read error, since a much larger clone is one base off. The genes are TRBV30 and TRBJ2-2, with unresolved D. Germline V gene sequence: CDR1 GTSNPN, CDR2 SVGIG (reference sequence). This CDR3 comprises 13 residues. V was trimmed by 2 bases and J by 7 bases, leaving 11 bases between them. CDR3 in DNA: TGTGCCTGGAGTCCAAGTTCGGGCGGGGAGCTGTTTTTT. This translates into CAWSPSSGGELFF. Full variable domain (remainder filled in from reference TRBV30 and TRBJ2-2): SQTIHQWPATLVQPVGSPLSLECTVEGTSNPNLYWYRQAAGRGLQLLFYSVGIGQISSEVPQNLSASRPQDRQFILSSKKLLLSDSGFYLCAWSPSSGGELFFGEGSRLTVL.

This chain joins TRBV12-3 or TRBV12-4 and TRBJ2-1, with 10 bases aligning to TRBD1. V dropped 6 bases and J dropped 8; count of bases not matched to a gene: 10. The CDR3 extends over 15 amino acids. CDR3 amino acids: CASSGDRGLLDEQFF. Here the CDR3 DNA reads TGTGCCAGCAGCGGAGACAGGGGGCTTCTTGATGAGCAGTTCTTC.

Comments on this clonotype: A much larger clone lies a single base off, so this may be a read error. The chain uses TRBV28 and TRBJ2-5, with a possible D match to TRBD1 (6 bases). Germline V lookup: CDR1 MDHEN, CDR2 SYDVKM. CDR3 length equals 17 residues. Deletions cut 2 bases from V and 5 bases from J, with 21 bases between. DNA of the CDR3: TGTGCCAGCAGTTTACGTGATGTACTTGGGGGCGTGGAGACCCAGTACTTC. It is translated as CASSLRDVLGGVETQYF.

Ten or more counts support this clonotype. The chain couples TRBV27 to TRBJ2-3; unclear D gene. V lost 4 bases to trimming and J lost 0 bases, with 11 bases between them. CDR1 is MNHEY and CDR2 is SMNVEV in the germline V gene (reference sequence). CDR3 length equals 15 residues. The CDR3 sequence: CASSSLQMSTDTQYF. CDR3 coding DNA: TGTGCCAGCAGTTCCTTACAGATGAGCACAGATACGCAGTATTTT.